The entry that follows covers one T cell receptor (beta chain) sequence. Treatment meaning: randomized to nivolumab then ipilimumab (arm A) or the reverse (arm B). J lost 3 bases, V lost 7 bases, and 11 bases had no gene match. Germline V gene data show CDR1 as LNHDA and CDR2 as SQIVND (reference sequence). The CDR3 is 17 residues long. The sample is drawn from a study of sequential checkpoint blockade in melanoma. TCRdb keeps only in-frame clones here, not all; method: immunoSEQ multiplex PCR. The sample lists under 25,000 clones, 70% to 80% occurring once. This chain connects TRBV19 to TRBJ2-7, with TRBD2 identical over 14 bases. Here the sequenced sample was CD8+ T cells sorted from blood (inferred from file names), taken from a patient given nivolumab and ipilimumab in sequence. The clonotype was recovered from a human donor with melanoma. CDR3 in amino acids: CASTQGLAGATGYEQYF. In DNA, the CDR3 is TGTGCCAGTACCCAGGGACTAGCGGGAGCGACGGGCTACGAGCAGTACTTC.